This T cell receptor (beta chain) was documented in a study of regulatory T cells. Study results and caveats: Patient repertoires had restricted TRB V-J pairs and skewed V and J usage, most in Tregs. Hydrophobic residues at CDR3 positions 6 and 7 were enriched in conventional CD4+ T cells of CD3G-deficient patients.

With regard to this clone: Its antigen is undetermined.

Primers: 52 TRBV forward and 13 TRBJ reverse. Repertoires were generated with immunoSEQ multiplex PCR, while TCRdb's copy carries only in-frame clones and drops some. The sample lists 25,000 to 40,000 clones; over 90% were seen once. The CDR3 runs to 13 residues. Germline values: CDR1 KGHSH, CDR2 LQKENI. Trimming cost V 3 bases and J 2 bases, with 8 bases left between them. The TCR was taken from a child younger than 10 with CD3G deficiency. Sequencing was done on a sample of conventional CD4+ T cells sorted from blood. The gene calls are TRBV18 and TRBJ2-7, with D tentatively TRBD1 (5 bases). The CDR3 region is CASSPGHPYEQYF. CDR3 DNA: TGTGCCAGCTCACCCGGACATCCCTACGAGCAGTACTTC. Full variable domain (missing parts from reference TRBV18 and TRBJ2-7): NAGVMQNPRHLVRRRGQEARLRCSPMKGHSHVYWYRQLPEEGLKFMVYLQKENIIDESGMPKERFSAEFPKEGPSILRIQQVVRGDSAAYFCASSPGHPYEQYFGPGTRLTVT.